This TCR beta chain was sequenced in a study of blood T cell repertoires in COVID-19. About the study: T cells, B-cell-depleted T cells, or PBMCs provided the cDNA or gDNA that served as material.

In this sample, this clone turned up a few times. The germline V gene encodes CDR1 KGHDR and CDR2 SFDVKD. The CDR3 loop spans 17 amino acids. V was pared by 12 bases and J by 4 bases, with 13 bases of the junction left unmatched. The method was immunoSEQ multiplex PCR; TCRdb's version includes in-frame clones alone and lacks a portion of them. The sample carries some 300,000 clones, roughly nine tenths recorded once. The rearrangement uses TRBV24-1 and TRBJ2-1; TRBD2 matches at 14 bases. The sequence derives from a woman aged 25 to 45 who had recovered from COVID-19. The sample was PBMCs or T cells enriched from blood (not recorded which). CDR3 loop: CAPHGTSGSQMYNEQFF. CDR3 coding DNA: TGTGCCCCGCACGGGACTAGCGGGAGCCAAATGTACAATGAGCAGTTCTTC.